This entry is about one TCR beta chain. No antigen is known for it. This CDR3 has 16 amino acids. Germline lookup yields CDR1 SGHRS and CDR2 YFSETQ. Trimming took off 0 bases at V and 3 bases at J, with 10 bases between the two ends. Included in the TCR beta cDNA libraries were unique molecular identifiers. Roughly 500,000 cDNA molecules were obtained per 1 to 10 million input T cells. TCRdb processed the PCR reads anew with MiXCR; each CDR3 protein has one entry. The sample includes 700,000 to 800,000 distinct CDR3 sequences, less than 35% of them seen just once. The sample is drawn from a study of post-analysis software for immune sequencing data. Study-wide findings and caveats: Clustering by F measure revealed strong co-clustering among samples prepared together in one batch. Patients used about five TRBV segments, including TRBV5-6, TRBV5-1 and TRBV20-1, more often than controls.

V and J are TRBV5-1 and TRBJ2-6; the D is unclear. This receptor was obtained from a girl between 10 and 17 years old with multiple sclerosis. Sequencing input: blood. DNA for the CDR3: TGCGCCAGCAGCTTGGAGGCATTAAGTGGGGCCAACGTCCTGACTTTC. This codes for CASSLEALSGANVLTF.